Listed here is a single T cell receptor beta chain. Its antigen remains unknown. This specimen belongs to a study of post-analysis software for immune sequencing data. About the study: The courses of disease that were included comprised relapsing-remitting, secondary progressive and progressive-relapsing multiple sclerosis. Study-wide results and limits: The authors found that F measure strongly co-clustered same-batch samples. Multiple sclerosis patients had significantly lower normalized Chao1 diversity than controls. There were roughly 5 TRBV segments more frequent in patients than controls, and TRBV5-6, TRBV5-1 and TRBV20-1 were among them.

Germline CDR1 and CDR2: SQVTM and ANQGSEA. CDR3 length: 12 amino acids. Deletions cut 7 bases from V and 8 bases from J, with 17 bases between. Unique molecular identifiers were built into the TCR beta cDNA libraries. Input of 1 to 10 million T cells yielded a few hundred thousand cDNA molecules. Using its own MiXCR run on the PCR reads, TCRdb lists one record per CDR3 protein. The sample holds 450,000 to 700,000 distinct CDR3 sequences; 40% to 50% are singletons and the top ten take roughly 1.7%. This TCR was recovered from a girl between 10 and 17 years old with multiple sclerosis. Material for sequencing was blood. The chain links TRBV29-1 to TRBJ1-2, with D uncertain. CDR3: CSADPMVQGYTF. The CDR3 region has the DNA TGCAGCGCGGACCCCATGGTTCAGGGCTACACCTTC.